Below, one T cell receptor (beta chain) is given with its context. Its antigen is not known. This sample is drawn from a study of post-analysis software for immune sequencing data. About the research overall: Included courses were relapsing-remitting and secondary progressive multiple sclerosis; progressive-relapsing multiple sclerosis was also included. Study-wide results and caveats: Among four to six TRBV segments more frequent in patients than controls were TRBV5-6, TRBV5-1 and TRBV20-1. Among multiple sclerosis patients, normalized Chao1 diversity was significantly below that of controls. Co-batched samples clustered tightly together by F measure.

V shed 6 bases, J shed 7 bases, and the junction held 10 bases outside the gene matches. CDR3 length: 14 amino acids. The germline V gene encodes CDR1 DFQATT and CDR2 SNEGSKA (reference sequence). Built from TCR beta cDNA, the libraries had unique molecular identifiers in them. TCRdb reanalysed the PCR reads using MiXCR and keeps one entry per CDR3 protein. The profile covers about 770,000 distinct CDR3 sequences, with approximately 44% appearing a single time and 4.9% taken by the ten largest. The specimen was blood. The receptor was derived from a girl aged 5-17 years with multiple sclerosis. The chain carries TRBV20-1 and TRBJ2-1; 9 bases fit TRBD2. CDR3 residues: CSADSGRVQNEQFF. CDR3 nucleotide sequence: TGCAGTGCGGATAGCGGGAGAGTCCAGAATGAGCAGTTCTTC.